This T cell receptor beta chain was recorded in a study of beta chain features in type 1 diabetes listed by TCRdb under 2018. About the study as a whole: No differences in mean age, gender distribution, total cell number or subset yield were found between patients and healthy donors. A total of under 140,000,000 sorted cells were examined across all samples, and the number of cells per subset was strongly correlated with RNA yield. In the study, recently diagnosed type 1 diabetes patients and matched healthy donors were compared on the TCRB repertoires of their sorted circulating CD4+ T cell subsets. Regulatory and stem cell-like memory subsets were obtained from only 8 patients and roughly eight healthy donors, while naive and central memory subsets were obtained from all 30 or so donors.

The germline V end is reduced by 7 bases and the J end by 6 bases; junction bases left unmatched: 9. The CDR3 covers 13 residues, taking in both the cysteine and the phenylalanine. The DNA shown is the 39-base CDR3, in frame from base 1. Reading the germline V gene gives CDR1 SGHRS and CDR2 YFSETQ. The entire isolated RNA was reverse transcribed using the High Capacity cDNA Reverse Transcription Kit, and thus expressed TCRB transcripts were sequenced. Deep immunoSEQ sequencing was applied to naive, central memory and regulatory T cell samples, giving an average of roughly 3.5 million total reads per sample. Sorted cells were lysed in RLT buffer, and RNA was extracted using DNase-treated RNeasy Micro or Mini kits according to cell number. To prevent cross-contamination, each cell subset was processed individually, whereas patient and healthy donor samples were processed jointly. TCRB sequences were amplified from cDNA with the immunoSEQ multiplex PCR, producing 87-bp fragments spanning the CDR3 region. Sequencing of the amplicons was done on the Illumina HiSeq platform. As for the original processing: PCR bias was computationally corrected using synthetic template baselines, reads within Hamming distance 2 were collapsed, and singletons that could not be merged were discarded. Reads were aligned against IMGT so that V, D and J genes, CDR3 length and insertions or deletions at six rearrangement sites could be assigned. Within each subset, clonotype counts were normalized to sorted cell number, after which true diversity and Gini coefficients were computed with the tcR R package. Repertoire sharing was quantified using the overlap coefficient calculated on TCRB nucleotide sequences. This is the immuneACCESS table as TCRdb keeps it, with only in-frame sequences that have V and J called. A part of the clones is gone; compared with another copy, unresolved V genes explain less than half, and the rest is unexplained. That table is the source of V, J and clone size, and D and trimming were worked out from the DNA. The sample profile shows roughly 170,000 clones; about 13% of them were found once. 0.5% to 0.75% of the sample comes from the top ten.

Paper-wide results and their limitations: Only small numbers of individuals were included in the HLA sub-analyses, which left unresolved whether HLA type had any influence on TCRB rearrangement. Sequencing cDNA rather than genomic DNA could over-represent highly expressing activated cells, although activation and CD3 levels did not differ between groups. Naive, central memory and regulatory TCRB repertoires appeared more similar among patients than among healthy donors. Type 1 diabetes patients showed a moderate but significant shortening of TCRB CDR3 length in all four CD4+ subsets. PCR may preferentially amplify shorter templates, but because patient and control samples were amplified and corrected together, any resulting skew would affect both groups equally. At VDJ recombination sites, patients with type 1 diabetes made fewer insertions and deleted more nucleotides, a pattern implying thymic rearrangement abnormalities.

On this clone itself: No antigen is known for it. No much larger clone exists at a distance of one base, and base qualities are not known.

Each donor gave one peripheral blood draw, approximately 120 mL on average, collected into heparinised tubes. A BD FACSAria II was used to sort naive, central memory, regulatory and stem cell-like memory CD4+ T cells with a panel that included CD45RO, CCR7, CD25, CD127, CD95 and CD27. All sorted populations exceeded 95% purity. Right away, PBMCs were isolated by Lymphoprep density gradient centrifugation and were stained directly, with no culture step. So that batch effects would be minimized, each experiment stained and sorted samples in pairs, pairing one healthy donor with one patient. The sequence links TRBV5-1 to TRBJ2-7, with 8 bases aligning to TRBD1. The clonotype originates from a woman under 30 in good health. Sequenced sample: central memory CD4+ T cells from blood. The CDR3: CASANQGAGEQYF. The sequenced DNA: TGCGCCAGCGCTAATCAGGGGGCTGGCGAGCAGTACTTC.